The rows below give T cell receptor beta chains drawn from one sample of a study of human T cells and chemical hapten exposure. TCRdb independently ran MiXCR on the RACE reads; one entry per CDR3 protein. Of 300,000 to 450,000 distinct CDR3 sequences listed, approximately 5.1% are singletons. The material was whole blood, obtained in connection with sensitization to the hapten diphenylcyclopropenone (DPC). The receptors derive from a woman in her 50s with alopecia areata. Some clones in this sample may be carry-over from other donors' samples. CDR3s include the opening cysteine and the closing phenylalanine or tryptophan. The D gene is left open where the match is weak. For some rows the clone size is stated as once, few or many, or as a class when expanded; others skip it.

>.|TRBJ2-3|TRBV4-3|TRBD2
TGCGCCAGCAGCCAAGGGCTGGGGGGGGCAGATACGCAGTATTTT
CASSQGLGGADTQYF
>few|TRBJ2-1|TRBV7-9|TRBD2
TGTGCCAGCTTCGAGACTAGCGGGGACAATGAGCAGTTCTTC
CASFETSGDNEQFF
>many|TRBJ2-3|TRBV21-1|.
TGTGCCAGCCCCAGCAAATCCCCACAGGGGAGGGGTACGCAGTATTTT
CASPSKSPQGRGTQYF
>few|TRBJ1-5|TRBV18|.
TGTGCCAGCTCACCCGGGGCCGTCAATCAGCCCCAGCATTTT
CASSPGAVNQPQHF
>many|TRBJ2-7|TRBV5-1|TRBD1
TGCGCCAGCAGTCTAGGGACAGGTATCTACGAGCAGTACTTC
CASSLGTGIYEQYF
>many|TRBJ2-1|TRBV28|.
TGTGCCAGCAGTTTGGTGCGTGGAAATGAGCAGTTCTTC
CASSLVRGNEQFF
>few|TRBJ1-2|TRBV27|.
TGTGCCAGCAGTTCCCTGGGTCGCCGGGACTATGGCTACACCTTC
CASSSLGRRDYGYTF
>many|TRBJ1-1|TRBV6-2/TRBV6-3|TRBD1
TGTGCCAGCACTCTAGACAGGGGACGAGCTTTCTTT
CASTLDRGRAFF
>many|TRBJ2-1|TRBV14|.
TGTGCCAGCAGCCCGAGATTGGTAGGGTATGAGCAGTTCTTC
CASSPRLVGYEQFF
>many|TRBJ2-7|TRBV28|.
TGTGCCAGCAGCCAGAGGGGCGAGCAGTACTTC
CASSQRGEQYF
>few|TRBJ2-2|TRBV5-4|TRBD1
TGTGCCAGCAGCTCGCGACAGGGAGCCACCGGGGAGCTGTTTTTT
CASSSRQGATGELFF
>many|TRBJ2-2|TRBV12-3/TRBV12-4|TRBD1
TGTGCCAGCAGTAGACAGGGGGCGCGGAGCGGGGAGCTGTTTTTT
CASSRQGARSGELFF
>.|TRBJ2-2|TRBV21-1|.
TGTGCCAGCAGCAAAATACCAAGGACAAAGATCGGGGAGCTGTTTTTT
CASSKIPRTKIGELFF
>.|TRBJ2-7|TRBV13|.
TGTGCCAGCAGCTTAGGGCGAGGGCGGTCCTACGAGCAGTACTTC
CASSLGRGRSYEQYF
>.|TRBJ1-6|TRBV6-6|.
TGTGCCAGCAGTTACTCCGGTAGAGGGGGGGGGACACCCCTCCACTTT
CASSYSGRGGGTPLHF
>many|TRBJ2-2|TRBV11-2|.
TGTGCCAGCAGCTTATGGGCTGACACCGGGGAGCTGTTTTTT
CASSLWADTGELFF
>.|TRBJ1-6|TRBV9|TRBD1
TGTGCCAGCAGCGCCGACAGGGGGGATTCCCCGCGGAATTCACCCCTCCACTTT
CASSADRGDSPRNSPLHF
>few|TRBJ1-2|TRBV6-5|TRBD1
TGTGCCAGCAGTTACACAGGGACAGGGAATGGCTACACCTTC
CASSYTGTGNGYTF
>.|TRBJ1-6|TRBV6-5|.
TGTGCCAGTCAGGACGGGATTAATTCACCCCTCCACTTT
CASQDGINSPLHF
>many|TRBJ2-1|TRBV2|TRBD1
TGTGCCAGCAGTTGGGACAGGGGGGAGAATGAGCAGTTCTTC
CASSWDRGENEQFF
>.|TRBJ2-3|TRBV3-1|TRBD2
TGTGCCAGCAGCCCACTAGCGGGGGCGAGCTGGGATACGCAGTATTTT
CASSPLAGASWDTQYF
>.|TRBJ1-4|TRBV5-4|TRBD1
TGTGCCAGCAGCCCCCCAGGGACAGGGTTTGAAAAACTGTTTTTT
CASSPPGTGFEKLFF
>few|TRBJ2-7|TRBV5-5|TRBD2
TGTGCCAGCAGCTTGGCCCAGGTCGGGAGGATAGACGAGCAGTACTTC
CASSLAQVGRIDEQYF
>.|TRBJ2-7|TRBV3-1|.
TGTGCCAGCAGCCAAGAAGTAGGACAGCTGAACTACGAGCAGTACTTC
CASSQEVGQLNYEQYF
>many|TRBJ2-3|TRBV12-3/TRBV12-4|TRBD1
TGTGCCAGCAACCCAGGGGGCGTGGGTCGCACAGATACGCAGTATTTT
CASNPGGVGRTDTQYF
>few|TRBJ1-1|TRBV7-9|.
TGTGCCAGCAGCTCTGGACCGCACCCCACTGAAGCTTTCTTT
CASSSGPHPTEAFF
>few|TRBJ1-6|TRBV27|.
TGTGCCAGCAGTTCCTCAGGGAATTCACCCCTCCACTTT
CASSSSGNSPLHF
>.|TRBJ2-7|TRBV28|.
TGTGCCAGCCAGCTGGGGGCCCCGATTTACGAGCAGTACTTC
CASQLGAPIYEQYF
>many|TRBJ2-7|TRBV12-3/TRBV12-4|.
TGTGCCAGCAGTTTCACGTCGTGGGAGCAGTACTTC
CASSFTSWEQYF
>.|TRBJ1-3|TRBV27|.
TGTGCCAGCAGTTTATCCTGGCAAGGGGCGATCTCTGGAAACACCATATATTTT
CASSLSWQGAISGNTIYF
>many|TRBJ2-4|TRBV6-6|TRBD2
TGTGCCAGCAGCCCTGGGGGGGGCATTCAGTACTTC
CASSPGGGIQYF
>many|TRBJ2-7|TRBV5-5|.
TGTGCCAGCACCGAATCCGGGTCCTTCTACTACGAGCAGTACTTC
CASTESGSFYYEQYF
>many|TRBJ2-1|TRBV19|.
TGTGCCAGTAGCCAGGGTTCGGGCAATGAGCAGTTCTTC
CASSQGSGNEQFF
>many|TRBJ2-2|TRBV28|TRBD2
TGTGCCAGCAGTTTCCCTAGCGGGAAAACCGGGGAGCTGTTTTTT
CASSFPSGKTGELFF
>.|TRBJ2-5|TRBV12-3/TRBV12-4|.
TGTGCCAGCAACTGGTTACTTACACAAGAGACCCAGTACTTC
CASNWLLTQETQYF
>many|TRBJ2-3|TRBV7-2|TRBD2
TGTGCCAGCAGGACCAGACTAGCGGGGGCGACAGATACGCAGTATTTT
CASRTRLAGATDTQYF
>few|TRBJ2-1|TRBV3-1|.
TGTGCCAGCAGCCAAGAGAGGACGTCAGTGCAGTTCTTC
CASSQERTSVQFF
>many|TRBJ2-2|TRBV15|TRBD1
TGTGCCACCAGCAGGTGGACAGGAGGCACCGGGGAGCTGTTTTTT
CATSRWTGGTGELFF
>many|TRBJ2-1|TRBV7-2|TRBD2
TGTGCCAGCAGCTCGCGGACTAGCGGGATGGATTACAATGAGCAGTTCTTC
CASSSRTSGMDYNEQFF
>many|TRBJ2-2|TRBV27|TRBD1
TGTGCCAGCAGTTTGACAGGGCTGAACACCGGGGAGCTGTTTTTT
CASSLTGLNTGELFF
>.|TRBJ1-3|TRBV6-1|.
TGTGCCAGCAGTGAAGCGGGAGGTGGAAACACCATATATTTT
CASSEAGGGNTIYF